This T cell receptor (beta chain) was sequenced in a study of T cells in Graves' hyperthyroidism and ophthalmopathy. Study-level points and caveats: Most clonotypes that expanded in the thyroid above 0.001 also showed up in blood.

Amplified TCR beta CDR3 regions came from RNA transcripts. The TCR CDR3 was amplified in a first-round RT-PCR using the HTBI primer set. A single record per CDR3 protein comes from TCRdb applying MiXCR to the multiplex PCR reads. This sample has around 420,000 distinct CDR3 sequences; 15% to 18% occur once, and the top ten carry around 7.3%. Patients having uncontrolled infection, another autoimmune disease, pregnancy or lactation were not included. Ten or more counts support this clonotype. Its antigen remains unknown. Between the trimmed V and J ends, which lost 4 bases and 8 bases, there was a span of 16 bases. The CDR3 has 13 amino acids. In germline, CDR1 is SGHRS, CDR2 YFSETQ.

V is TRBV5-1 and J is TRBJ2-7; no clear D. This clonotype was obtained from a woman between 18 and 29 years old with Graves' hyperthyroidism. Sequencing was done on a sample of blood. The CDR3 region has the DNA TGCGCCAGCAGCAATCCCCCACAGAGACAGCAGTACTTC. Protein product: CASSNPPQRQQYF.